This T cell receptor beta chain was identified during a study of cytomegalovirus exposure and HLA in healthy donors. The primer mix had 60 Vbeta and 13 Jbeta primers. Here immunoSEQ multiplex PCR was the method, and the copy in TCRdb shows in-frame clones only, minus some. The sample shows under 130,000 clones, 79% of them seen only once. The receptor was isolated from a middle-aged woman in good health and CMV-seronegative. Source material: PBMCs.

CDR3: CAWRNPGSNTGELFF. CDR3 DNA sequence: TGTGCCTGGAGGAACCCGGGTTCTAACACCGGGGAGCTGTTTTTT. This chain uses TRBV30 with TRBJ2-2; no firm D call. Germline CDR1 GTSNPN, CDR2 SVGIG (reference sequence). The ends were cut back, 3 bases at V and 2 bases at J, with 13 bases in the middle. This CDR3 region has 15 residues.